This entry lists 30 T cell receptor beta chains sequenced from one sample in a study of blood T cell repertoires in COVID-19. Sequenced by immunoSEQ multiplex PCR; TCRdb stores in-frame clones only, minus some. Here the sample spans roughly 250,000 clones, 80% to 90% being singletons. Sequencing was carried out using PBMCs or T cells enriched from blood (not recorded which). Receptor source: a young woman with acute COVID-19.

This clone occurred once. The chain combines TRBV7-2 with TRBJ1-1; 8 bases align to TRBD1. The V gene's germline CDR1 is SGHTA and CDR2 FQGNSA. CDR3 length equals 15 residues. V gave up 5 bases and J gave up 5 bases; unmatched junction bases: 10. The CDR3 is CASSEPGQEGTEAFF. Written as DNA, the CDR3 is TGTGCCAGCAGCGAGCCGGGACAGGAGGGGACTGAAGCTTTCTTT.

The CDR3 nucleotides are TGTGCCAGCAGGCGAGGGGGCCCCATGGGAGATACGCAGTATTTT. Translating it yields CASRRGGPMGDTQYF. The chain joins TRBV3-1 (or the pseudogene TRBV3-2) to TRBJ2-3, with 7 bases identical to TRBD1. Per germline, CDR1 LGHDT and CDR2 YNNKEL (reference sequence). The CDR3 has 15 residues. V dropped 6 bases and J dropped 5; count of bases not matched to a gene: 11.

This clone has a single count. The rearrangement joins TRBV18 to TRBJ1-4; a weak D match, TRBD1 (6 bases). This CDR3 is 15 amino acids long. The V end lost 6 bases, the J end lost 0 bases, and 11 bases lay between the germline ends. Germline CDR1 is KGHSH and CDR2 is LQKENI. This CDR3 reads CASSLQGATNEKLFF. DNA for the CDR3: TGTGCCAGCTCCCTACAGGGAGCAACTAATGAAAAACTGTTTTTT.

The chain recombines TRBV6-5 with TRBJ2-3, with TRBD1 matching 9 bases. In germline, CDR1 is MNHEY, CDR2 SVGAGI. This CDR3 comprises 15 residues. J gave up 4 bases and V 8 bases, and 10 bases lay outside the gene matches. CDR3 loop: CASLPQGAPADTQYF. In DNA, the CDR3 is TGTGCCAGCCTCCCACAGGGGGCGCCTGCAGATACGCAGTATTTT.

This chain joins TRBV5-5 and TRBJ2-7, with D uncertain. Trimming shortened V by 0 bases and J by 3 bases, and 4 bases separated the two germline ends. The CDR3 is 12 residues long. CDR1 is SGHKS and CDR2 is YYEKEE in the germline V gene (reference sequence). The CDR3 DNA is TGTGCCAGCAGCTTGGACTTCTACGAGCAGTACTTC. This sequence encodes CASSLDFYEQYF.

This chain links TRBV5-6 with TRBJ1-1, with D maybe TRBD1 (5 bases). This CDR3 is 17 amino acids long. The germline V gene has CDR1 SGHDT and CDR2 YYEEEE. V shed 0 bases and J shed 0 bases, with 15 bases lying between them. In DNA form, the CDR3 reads TGTGCCAGCAGCTTGGCGGGCAGGGCAACTATGAACACTGAAGCTTTCTTT. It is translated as CASSLAGRATMNTEAFF.

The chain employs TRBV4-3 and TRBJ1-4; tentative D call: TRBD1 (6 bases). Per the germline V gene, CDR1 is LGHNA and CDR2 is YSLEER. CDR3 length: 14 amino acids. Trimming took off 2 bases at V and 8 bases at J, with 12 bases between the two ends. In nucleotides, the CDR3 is TGCGCCAGCAGCCAACCGACAGGCGAGGAAAAACTGTTTTTT. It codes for CASSQPTGEEKLFF.

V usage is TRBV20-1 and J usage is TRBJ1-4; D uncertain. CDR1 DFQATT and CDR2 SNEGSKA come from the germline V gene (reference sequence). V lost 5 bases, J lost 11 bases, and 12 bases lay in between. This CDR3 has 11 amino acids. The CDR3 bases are TGCAGTGCTGAGGGTAGGCGGAAACTGTTTTTT. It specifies CSAEGRRKLFF.

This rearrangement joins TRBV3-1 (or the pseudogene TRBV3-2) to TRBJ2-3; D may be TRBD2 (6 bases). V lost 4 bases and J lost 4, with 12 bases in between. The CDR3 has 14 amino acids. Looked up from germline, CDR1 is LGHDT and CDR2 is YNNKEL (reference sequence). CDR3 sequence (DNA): TGTGCCAGCAGCCCGAGGGTAGCGGCAGATACGCAGTATTTT. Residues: CASSPRVAADTQYF.

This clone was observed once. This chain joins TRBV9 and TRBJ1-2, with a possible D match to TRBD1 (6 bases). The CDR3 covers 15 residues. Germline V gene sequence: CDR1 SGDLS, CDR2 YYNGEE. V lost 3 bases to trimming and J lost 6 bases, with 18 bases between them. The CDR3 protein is CASSGDLTGVHGYTF. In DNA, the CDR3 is TGTGCCAGCAGCGGCGACTTGACAGGAGTCCATGGCTACACCTTC.

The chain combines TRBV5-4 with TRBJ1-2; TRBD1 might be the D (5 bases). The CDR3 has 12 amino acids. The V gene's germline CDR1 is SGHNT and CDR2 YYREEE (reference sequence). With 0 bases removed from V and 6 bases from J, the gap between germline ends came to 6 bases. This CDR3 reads CASSLVGDGYTF. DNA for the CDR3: TGTGCCAGCAGCTTGGTAGGGGATGGCTACACCTTC.

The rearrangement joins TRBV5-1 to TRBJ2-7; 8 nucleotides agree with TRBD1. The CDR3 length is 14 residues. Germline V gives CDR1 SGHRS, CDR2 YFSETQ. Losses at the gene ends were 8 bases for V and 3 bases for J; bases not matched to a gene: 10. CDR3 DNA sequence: TGCGCCAGTGCCTCCGGGACAGGAAGCTACGAGCAGTACTTC. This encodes CASASGTGSYEQYF. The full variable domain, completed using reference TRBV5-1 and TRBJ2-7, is KAGVTQTPRYLIKTRGQQVTLSCSPISGHRSVSWYQQTPGQGLQFLFEYFSETQRNKGNFPGRFSGRQFSNSRSEMNVSTLELGDSALYLCASASGTGSYEQYFGPGTRLTVT.

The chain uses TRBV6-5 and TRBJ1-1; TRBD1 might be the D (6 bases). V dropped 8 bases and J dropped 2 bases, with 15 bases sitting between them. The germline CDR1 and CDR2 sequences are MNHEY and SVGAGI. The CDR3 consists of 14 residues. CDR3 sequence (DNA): TGTGCCAGCGGTAGAGGACAGTCTAACACTGAAGCTTTCTTT. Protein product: CASGRGQSNTEAFF.

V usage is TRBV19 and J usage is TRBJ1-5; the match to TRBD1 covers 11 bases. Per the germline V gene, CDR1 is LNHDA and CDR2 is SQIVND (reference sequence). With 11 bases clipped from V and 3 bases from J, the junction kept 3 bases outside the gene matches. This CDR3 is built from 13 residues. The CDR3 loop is CAGQGAPNQPQHF. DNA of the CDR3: TGTGCCGGACAGGGGGCGCCCAATCAGCCCCAGCATTTT.

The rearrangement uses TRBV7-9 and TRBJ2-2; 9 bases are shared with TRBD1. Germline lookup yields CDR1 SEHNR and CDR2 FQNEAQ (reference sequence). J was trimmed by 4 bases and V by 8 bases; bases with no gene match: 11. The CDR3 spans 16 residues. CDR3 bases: TGTGCCAGCCGCCCCCGGGACAGGGATAGCACCGGGGAGCTGTTTTTT. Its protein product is CASRPRDRDSTGELFF.

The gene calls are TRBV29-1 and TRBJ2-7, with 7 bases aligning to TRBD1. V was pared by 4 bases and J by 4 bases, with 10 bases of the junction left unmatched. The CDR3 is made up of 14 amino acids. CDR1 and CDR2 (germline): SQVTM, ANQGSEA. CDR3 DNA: TGCAGCGTTGCAACAGGGGCAGAAGGGTACGAGCAGTACTTC. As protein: CSVATGAEGYEQYF.

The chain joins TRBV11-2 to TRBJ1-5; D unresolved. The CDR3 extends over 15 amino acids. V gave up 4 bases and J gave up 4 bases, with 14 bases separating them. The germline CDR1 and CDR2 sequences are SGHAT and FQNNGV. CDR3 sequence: CASSSTGRPNQPQHF. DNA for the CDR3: TGTGCCAGCAGCTCCACCGGGAGACCAAATCAGCCCCAGCATTTT. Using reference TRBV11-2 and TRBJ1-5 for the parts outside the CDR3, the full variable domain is EAGVAQSPRYKIIEKRQSVAFWCNPISGHATLYWYQQILGQGPKLLIQFQNNGVVDDSQLPKDRFSAERLKGVDSTLKIQPAKLEDSAVYLCASSSTGRPNQPQHFGDGTRLSIL.

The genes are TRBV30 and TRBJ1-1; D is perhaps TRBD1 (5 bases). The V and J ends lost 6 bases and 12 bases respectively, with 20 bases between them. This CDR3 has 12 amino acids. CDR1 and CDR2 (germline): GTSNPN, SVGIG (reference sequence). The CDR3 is CACPNTPGLTFF. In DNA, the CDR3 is TGTGCCTGTCCCAATACACCGGGACTGACTTTCTTT.

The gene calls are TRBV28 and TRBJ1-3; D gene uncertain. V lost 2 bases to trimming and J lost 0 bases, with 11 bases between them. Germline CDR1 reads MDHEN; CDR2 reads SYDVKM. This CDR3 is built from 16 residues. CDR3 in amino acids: CASSLLGPDSGNTIYF. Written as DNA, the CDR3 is TGTGCCAGCAGTTTACTGGGCCCGGACTCTGGAAACACCATATATTTT.

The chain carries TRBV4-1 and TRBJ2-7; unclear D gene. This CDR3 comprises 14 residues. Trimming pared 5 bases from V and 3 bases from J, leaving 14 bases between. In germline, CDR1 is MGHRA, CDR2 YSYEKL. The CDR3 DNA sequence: TGCGCCAGCAGCTTATACCCGGGTGGCTACGAGCAGTACTTC. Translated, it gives CASSLYPGGYEQYF.

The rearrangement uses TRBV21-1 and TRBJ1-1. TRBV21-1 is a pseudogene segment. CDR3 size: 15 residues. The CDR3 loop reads CASSKRKDEDTEAFF. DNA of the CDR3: TGTGCCAGCAGCAAAAGGAAAGACGAGGATACTGAAGCTTTCTTT.

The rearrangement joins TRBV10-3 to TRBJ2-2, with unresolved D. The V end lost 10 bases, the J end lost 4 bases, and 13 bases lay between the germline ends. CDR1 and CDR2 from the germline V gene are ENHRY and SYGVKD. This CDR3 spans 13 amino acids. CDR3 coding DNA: TGTGCCACCGTCCCAGTAAGCACCGGGGAGCTGTTTTTT. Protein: CATVPVSTGELFF.

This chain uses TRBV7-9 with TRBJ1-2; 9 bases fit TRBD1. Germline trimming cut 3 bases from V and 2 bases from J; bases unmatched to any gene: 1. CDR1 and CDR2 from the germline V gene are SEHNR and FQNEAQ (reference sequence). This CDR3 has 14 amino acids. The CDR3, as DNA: TGTGCCAGCAGCTTTACAGGGGGCAACTATGGCTACACCTTC. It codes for CASSFTGGNYGYTF.

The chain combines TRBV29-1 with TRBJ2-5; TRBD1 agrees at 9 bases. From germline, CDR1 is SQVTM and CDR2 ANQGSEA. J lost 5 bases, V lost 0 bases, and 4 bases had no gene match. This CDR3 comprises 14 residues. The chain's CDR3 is CSVEDLDRGETQYF. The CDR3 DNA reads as TGCAGCGTTGAAGACTTGGACAGGGGTGAGACCCAGTACTTC. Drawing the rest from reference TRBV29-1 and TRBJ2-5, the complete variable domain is SAVISQKPSRDICQRGTSLTIQCQVDSQVTMMFWYRQQPGQSLTLIATANQGSEATYESGFVIDKFPISRPNLTFSTLTVSNMSPEDSSIYLCSVEDLDRGETQYFGPGTRLLVL.

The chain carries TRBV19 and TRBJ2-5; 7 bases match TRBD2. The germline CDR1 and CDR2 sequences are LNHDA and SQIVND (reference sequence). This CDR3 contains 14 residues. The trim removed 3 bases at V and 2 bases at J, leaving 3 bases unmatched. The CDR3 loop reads CASSMASGQETQYF. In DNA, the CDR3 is TGTGCCAGTAGTATGGCTAGCGGTCAAGAGACCCAGTACTTC. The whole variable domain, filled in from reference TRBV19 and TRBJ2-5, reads DGGITQSPKYLFRKEGQNVTLSCEQNLNHDAMYWYRQDPGQGLRLIYYSQIVNDFQKGDIAEGYSVSREKKESFPLTVTSAQKNPTAFYLCASSMASGQETQYFGPGTRLLVL.

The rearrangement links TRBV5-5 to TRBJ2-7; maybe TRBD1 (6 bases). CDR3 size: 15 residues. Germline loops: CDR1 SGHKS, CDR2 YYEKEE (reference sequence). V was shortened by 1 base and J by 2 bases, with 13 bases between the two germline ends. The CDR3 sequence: CASSLLLDRTYEQYF. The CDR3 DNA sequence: TGTGCCAGCAGCTTGCTCTTGGACAGAACCTACGAGCAGTACTTC.

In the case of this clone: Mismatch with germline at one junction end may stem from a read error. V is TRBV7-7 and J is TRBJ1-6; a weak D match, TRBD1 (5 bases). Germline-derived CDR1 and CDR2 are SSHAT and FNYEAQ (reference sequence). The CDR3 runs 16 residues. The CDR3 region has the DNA TGTGCTAGCAGACTCGACAGAGGAGCCTATAATTCACCCCTCCACTTT. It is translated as CASRLDRGAYNSPLHF. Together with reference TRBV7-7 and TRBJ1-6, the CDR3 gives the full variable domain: GAGVSQSPRYKVTKRGQDVTLRCDPISSHATLYWYQQALGQGPEFLTYFNYEAQPDKSGLPSDRFSAERPEGSISTLTIQRTEQRDSAMYRCASRLDRGAYNSPLHFGNGTRLTVT.

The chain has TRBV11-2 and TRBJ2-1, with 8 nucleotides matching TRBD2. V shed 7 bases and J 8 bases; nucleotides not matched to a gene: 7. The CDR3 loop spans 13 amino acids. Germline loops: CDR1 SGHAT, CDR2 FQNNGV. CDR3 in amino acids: CASNPGLGYEQFF. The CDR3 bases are TGTGCCAGCAACCCGGGACTAGGGTATGAGCAGTTCTTC.

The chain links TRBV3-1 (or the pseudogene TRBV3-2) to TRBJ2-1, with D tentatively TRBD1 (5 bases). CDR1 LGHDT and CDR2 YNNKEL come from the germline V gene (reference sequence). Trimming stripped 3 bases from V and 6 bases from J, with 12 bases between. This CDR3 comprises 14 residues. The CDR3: CASSHTGVANEQFF. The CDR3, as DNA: TGTGCCAGCAGCCATACAGGCGTAGCCAATGAGCAGTTCTTC.

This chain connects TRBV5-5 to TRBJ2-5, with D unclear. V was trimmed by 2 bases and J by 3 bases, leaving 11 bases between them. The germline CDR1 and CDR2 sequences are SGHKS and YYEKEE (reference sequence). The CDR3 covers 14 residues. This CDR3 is CASSFAGAKETQYF. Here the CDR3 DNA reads TGTGCCAGCAGCTTTGCAGGTGCCAAAGAGACCCAGTACTTC.